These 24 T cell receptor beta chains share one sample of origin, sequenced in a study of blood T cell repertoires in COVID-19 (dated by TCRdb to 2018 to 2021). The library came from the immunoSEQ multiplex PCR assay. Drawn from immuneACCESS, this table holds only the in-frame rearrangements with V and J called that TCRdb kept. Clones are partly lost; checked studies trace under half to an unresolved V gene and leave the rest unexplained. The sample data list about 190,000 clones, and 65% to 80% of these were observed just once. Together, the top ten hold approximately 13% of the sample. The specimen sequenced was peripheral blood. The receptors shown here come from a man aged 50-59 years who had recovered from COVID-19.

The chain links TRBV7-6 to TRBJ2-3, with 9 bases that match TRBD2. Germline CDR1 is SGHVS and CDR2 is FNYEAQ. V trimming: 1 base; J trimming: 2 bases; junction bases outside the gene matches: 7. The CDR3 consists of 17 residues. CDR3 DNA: TGTGCCAGCAGCTTAGGCGCGCGCGGGAGGGCCACAGATACGCAGTATTTT. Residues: CASSLGARGRATDTQYF.

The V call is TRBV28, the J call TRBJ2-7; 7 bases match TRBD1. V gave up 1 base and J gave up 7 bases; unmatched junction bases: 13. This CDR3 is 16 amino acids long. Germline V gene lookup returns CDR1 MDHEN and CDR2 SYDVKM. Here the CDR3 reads CASSLSLGQDKGEQYF. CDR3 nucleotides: TGTGCCAGCAGTTTATCCCTAGGACAGGACAAGGGTGAGCAGTACTTC.

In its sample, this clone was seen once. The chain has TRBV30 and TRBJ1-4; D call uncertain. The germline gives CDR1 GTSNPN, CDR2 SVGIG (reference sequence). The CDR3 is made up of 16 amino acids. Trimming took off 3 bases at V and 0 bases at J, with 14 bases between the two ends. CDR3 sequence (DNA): TGTGCCTGGAGAGATCCCACTGAGGCAACTAATGAAAAACTGTTTTTT. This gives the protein CAWRDPTEATNEKLFF.

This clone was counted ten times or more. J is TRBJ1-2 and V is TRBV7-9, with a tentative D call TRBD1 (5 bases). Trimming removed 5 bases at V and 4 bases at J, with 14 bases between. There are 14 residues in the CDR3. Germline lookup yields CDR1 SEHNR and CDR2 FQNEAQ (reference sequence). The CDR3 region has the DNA TGTGCCAGCAGCAGATCTGGGGGAGGCTATGGCTACACCTTC. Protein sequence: CASSRSGGGYGYTF.

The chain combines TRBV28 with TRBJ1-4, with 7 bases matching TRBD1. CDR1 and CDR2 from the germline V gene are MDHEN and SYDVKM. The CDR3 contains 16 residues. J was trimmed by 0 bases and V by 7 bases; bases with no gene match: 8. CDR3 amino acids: CASTPQGVATNEKLFF. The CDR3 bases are TGTGCCAGCACCCCGCAGGGGGTGGCAACTAATGAAAAACTGTTTTTT.

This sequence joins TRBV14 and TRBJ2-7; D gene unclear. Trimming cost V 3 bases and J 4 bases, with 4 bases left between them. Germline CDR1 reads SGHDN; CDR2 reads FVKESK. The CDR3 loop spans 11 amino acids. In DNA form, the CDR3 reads TGTGCCAGCAGCCATAAATACGAGCAGTACTTC. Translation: CASSHKYEQYF.

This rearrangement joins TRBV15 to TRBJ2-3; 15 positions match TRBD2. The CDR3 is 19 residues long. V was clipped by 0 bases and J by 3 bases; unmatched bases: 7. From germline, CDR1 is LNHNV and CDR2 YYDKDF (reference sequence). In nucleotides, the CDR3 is TGTGCCACCAGCAGAGATCTAAGGACTAGCGGGAGGGTGACAGATACGCAGTATTTT. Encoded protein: CATSRDLRTSGRVTDTQYF.

CDR3 coding DNA: TGCGCCAGCAGCCCCGCGGGCGGGAGTTCCTACGAGCAGTACTTC. Protein sequence: CASSPAGGSSYEQYF. The genes are TRBV5-1 and TRBJ2-7, with 7 bases that match TRBD2. The CDR3 consists of 15 residues. The ends lost 4 bases at V and 1 base at J; junction bases unmatched: 8. Germline V gene sequence: CDR1 SGHRS, CDR2 YFSETQ.

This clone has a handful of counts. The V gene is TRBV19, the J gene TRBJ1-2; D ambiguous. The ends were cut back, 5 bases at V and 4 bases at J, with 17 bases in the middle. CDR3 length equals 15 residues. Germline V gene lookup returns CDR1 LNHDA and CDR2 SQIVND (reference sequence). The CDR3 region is CASSPYGEGIYGYTF. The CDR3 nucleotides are TGTGCCAGTAGTCCCTACGGTGAGGGCATCTATGGCTACACCTTC.

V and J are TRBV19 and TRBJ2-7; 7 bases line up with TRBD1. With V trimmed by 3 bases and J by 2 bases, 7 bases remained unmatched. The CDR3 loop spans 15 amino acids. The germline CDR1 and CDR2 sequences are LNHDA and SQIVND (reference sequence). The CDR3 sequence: CASSMNGQGAYEQYF. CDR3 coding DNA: TGTGCCAGTAGTATGAATGGTCAGGGGGCCTACGAGCAGTACTTC. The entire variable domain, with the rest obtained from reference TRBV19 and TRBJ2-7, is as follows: DGGITQSPKYLFRKEGQNVTLSCEQNLNHDAMYWYRQDPGQGLRLIYYSQIVNDFQKGDIAEGYSVSREKKESFPLTVTSAQKNPTAFYLCASSMNGQGAYEQYFGPGTRLTVT.

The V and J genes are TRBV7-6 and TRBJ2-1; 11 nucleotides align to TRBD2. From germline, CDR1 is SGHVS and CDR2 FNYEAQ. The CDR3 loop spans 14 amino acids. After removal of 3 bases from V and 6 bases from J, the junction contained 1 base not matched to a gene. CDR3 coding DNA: TGTGCCAGCAGCTTGGGACTAGCGGCCAATGAGCAGTTCTTC. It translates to CASSLGLAANEQFF.

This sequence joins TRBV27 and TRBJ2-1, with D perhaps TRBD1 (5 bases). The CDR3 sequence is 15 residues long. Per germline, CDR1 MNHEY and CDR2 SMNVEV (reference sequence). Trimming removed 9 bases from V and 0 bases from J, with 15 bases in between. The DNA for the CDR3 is TGTGCCAGTCATAAATTGGGGCCCTCCTACAATGAGCAGTTCTTC. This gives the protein CASHKLGPSYNEQFF.

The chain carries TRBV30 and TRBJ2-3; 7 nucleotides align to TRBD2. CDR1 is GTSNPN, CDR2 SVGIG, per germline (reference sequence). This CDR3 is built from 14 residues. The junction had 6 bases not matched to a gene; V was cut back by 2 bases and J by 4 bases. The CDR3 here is CAWSMAGVPDTQYF. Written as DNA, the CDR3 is TGTGCCTGGAGTATGGCGGGAGTACCAGATACGCAGTATTTT.

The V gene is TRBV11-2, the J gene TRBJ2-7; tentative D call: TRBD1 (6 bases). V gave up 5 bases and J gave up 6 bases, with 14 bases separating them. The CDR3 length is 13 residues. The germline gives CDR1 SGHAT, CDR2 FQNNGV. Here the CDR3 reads CASSPQTGSEQYF. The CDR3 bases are TGTGCCAGCAGCCCCCAAACAGGGTCCGAGCAGTACTTC.

The CDR3 sequence is CASSLERYNEQFF. The CDR3 DNA reads as TGTGCCAGCAGCTTAGAGCGTTACAATGAGCAGTTCTTC. The V gene is TRBV11-1, the J gene TRBJ2-1; D is uncertain. CDR3 length equals 13 residues. CDR1 and CDR2 (germline): SGHAT, FQDESV (reference sequence). Trimming left V 1 base short and J 4 bases short, with 5 bases between.

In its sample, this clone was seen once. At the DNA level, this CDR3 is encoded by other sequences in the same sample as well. CDR3 sequence: CASSLGQNNEQFF. In nucleotides, the CDR3 is TGTGCCAGCAGTTTGGGACAGAACAATGAGCAGTTCTTC. V is TRBV12-3 or TRBV12-4 and J is TRBJ2-1, with TRBD1 matching over 7 bases. The CDR3 covers 13 residues. With 3 bases clipped from V and 5 bases from J, the junction kept 1 base outside the gene matches.

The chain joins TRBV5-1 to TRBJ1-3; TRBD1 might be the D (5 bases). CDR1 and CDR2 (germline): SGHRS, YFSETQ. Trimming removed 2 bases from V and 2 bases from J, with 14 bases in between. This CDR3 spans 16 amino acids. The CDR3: CASSFKGPGAGNTIYF. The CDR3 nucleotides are TGCGCCAGCAGCTTTAAGGGCCCGGGGGCTGGAAACACCATATATTTT.

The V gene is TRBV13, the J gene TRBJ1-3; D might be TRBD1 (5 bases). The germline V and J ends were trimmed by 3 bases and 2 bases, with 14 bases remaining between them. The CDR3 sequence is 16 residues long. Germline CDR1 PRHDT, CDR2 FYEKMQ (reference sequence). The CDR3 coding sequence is TGTGCCAGCAGCTTTGGTGCGACAGAAACTGGAAACACCATATATTTT. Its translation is CASSFGATETGNTIYF.

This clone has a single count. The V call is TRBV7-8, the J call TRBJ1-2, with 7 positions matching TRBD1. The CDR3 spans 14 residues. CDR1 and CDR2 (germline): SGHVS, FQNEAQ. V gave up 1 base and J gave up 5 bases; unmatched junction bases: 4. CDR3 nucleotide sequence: TGTGCCAGCAGCTTAGACAGGGGTGGATATGGCTACACCTTC. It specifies CASSLDRGGYGYTF.

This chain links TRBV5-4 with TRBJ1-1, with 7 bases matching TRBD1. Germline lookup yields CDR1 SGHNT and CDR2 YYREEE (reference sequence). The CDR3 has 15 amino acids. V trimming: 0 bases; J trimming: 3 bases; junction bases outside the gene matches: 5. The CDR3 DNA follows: TGTGCCAGCAGCTTGGGAAGGGGGCTGGACACTGAAGCTTTCTTT. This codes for CASSLGRGLDTEAFF.

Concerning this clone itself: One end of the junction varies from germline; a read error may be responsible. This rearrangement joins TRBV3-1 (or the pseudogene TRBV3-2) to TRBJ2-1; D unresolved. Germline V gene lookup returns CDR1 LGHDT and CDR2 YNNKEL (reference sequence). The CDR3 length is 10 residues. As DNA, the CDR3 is TGTGCCAGCAGCCAAGATGGCCTGGTCTTC. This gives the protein CASSQDGLVF.

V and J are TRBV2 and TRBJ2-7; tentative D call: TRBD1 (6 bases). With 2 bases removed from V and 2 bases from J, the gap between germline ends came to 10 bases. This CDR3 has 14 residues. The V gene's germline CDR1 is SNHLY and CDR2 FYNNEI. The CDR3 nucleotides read TGTGCCAGCAGTGAACAGGGGCGTACCTACGAGCAGTACTTC. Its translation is CASSEQGRTYEQYF.

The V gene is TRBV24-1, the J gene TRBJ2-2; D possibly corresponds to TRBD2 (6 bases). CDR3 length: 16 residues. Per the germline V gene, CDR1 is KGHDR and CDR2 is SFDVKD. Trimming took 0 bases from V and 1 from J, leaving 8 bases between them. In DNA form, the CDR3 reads TGTGCCACCAGTGATTTGCGGGGGAGGAACACCGGGGAGCTGTTTTTT. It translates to CATSDLRGRNTGELFF.

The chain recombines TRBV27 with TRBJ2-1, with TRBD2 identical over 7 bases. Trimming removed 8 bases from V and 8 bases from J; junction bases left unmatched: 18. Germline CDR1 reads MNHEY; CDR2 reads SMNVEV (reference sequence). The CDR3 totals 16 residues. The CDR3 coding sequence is TGTGCCAGCGCCGATCCGGCGGGAGCCTCCGCACATGAGCAGTTCTTC. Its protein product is CASADPAGASAHEQFF.